A selection of T cell receptor beta chains follows, all from one sample in a study of beta chain features in type 1 diabetes. Produced via immunoSEQ multiplex PCR; TCRdb's table is partial and in-frame only. The profile covers some 280,000 clones, with over 11% appearing a single time and 0.017% taken by the ten largest. Sequences were obtained from naive CD4+ T cells from blood. These receptors were collected from a man aged 25 to 40 with type 1 diabetes. Both conserved end residues are part of each CDR3. A D gene is named only where the DNA matches it firmly. Clone size is stated in some rows and not others, as once, few, many or a class when expanded.

>.|.|TRBJ2-5|TRBV5-1
TGCGCCAGCAGCTTGGACCCGAGTACGGAGACCCAGTACTTC
CASSLDPSTETQYF
>.|few|TRBJ1-1|TRBV29-1
TGCAGCGCCCGCGGGGTGCCGGGCACTGAAGCTTTCTTT
CSARGVPGTEAFF
>TRBD2|.|TRBJ2-5|TRBV10-3
TGTGCCATCAGTGGTAGGCGGGAGGTCCCCCAAGAGACCCAGTACTTC
CAISGRREVPQETQYF
>.|.|TRBJ2-3|TRBV9
TGTGCCAGCAGCGTCGGCGGGGTAAGGGGAGATACGCAGTATTTT
CASSVGGVRGDTQYF
>.|few|TRBJ2-5|TRBV7-9
TGTGCCAGCAGCTTAGGGACAGTTCAAGAGACCCAGTACTTC
CASSLGTVQETQYF
>.|few|TRBJ2-3|TRBV7-9
TGTGCCAGCAGCTGGCGTCGGGACTTCAGCACAGATACGCAGTATTTT
CASSWRRDFSTDTQYF
>.|.|TRBJ2-2|TRBV7-9
TGTGCCAGCAGCTTAGAAACTAACACCGGGGAGCTGTTTTTT
CASSLETNTGELFF
>TRBD2|few|TRBJ2-1|TRBV5-1
TGCGCCACTTCCGGGACTAACCCTTCCTACAATGAGCAGTTCTTC
CATSGTNPSYNEQFF
>.|few|TRBJ2-5|TRBV5-4
TGTGCCAGCAGCTTGCCCAGTCAAGAGACCCAGTACTTC
CASSLPSQETQYF
>TRBD2|.|TRBJ2-1|TRBV14
TGTGCCAGCAGGCCAACTAGCGGGAGCCACAATGAGCAGTTCTTC
CASRPTSGSHNEQFF
>TRBD1|few|TRBJ2-7|TRBV28
TGTGCCAGCAGACACAGACAGGGGTATAGCGAGCAGTACTTC
CASRHRQGYSEQYF
>TRBD2|few|TRBJ2-2|TRBV2
TGTGCCAGCACCGGGAGGTCAGCTCGGCCCGGGGAGCTGTTTTTT
CASTGRSARPGELFF
>.|few|TRBJ2-7|TRBV6-6
TGTGCCAGCAAAGTACGTGGGGACAAAGCCTACGAGCAGTACTTC
CASKVRGDKAYEQYF
>.|.|TRBJ2-5|TRBV9
TGTGCCAGCAGCGCCGGACAACGACAAGAGACCCAGTACTTC
CASSAGQRQETQYF
>TRBD1|.|TRBJ2-5|TRBV9
TGTGCCAGCAGCCCTCGGACAGGGGTAGAGACCCAGTACTTC
CASSPRTGVETQYF
>TRBD1|.|TRBJ1-2|TRBV7-9
TGTGCCAGCAGCCCCAGGGACAGGGTATATGGCTACACCTTC
CASSPRDRVYGYTF
>.|few|TRBJ1-1|TRBV30
TGTGCCTGTAAACCTTGGGGAGTGGGCCCTGAAGCTTTCTTT
CACKPWGVGPEAFF
>.|few|TRBJ2-2|TRBV18
TGTGCCAGCTCACCAGGTAGCCCAGAAGCTCTGGAGCTGTTTTTT
CASSPGSPEALELFF
>TRBD1|.|TRBJ1-4|TRBV13
TGTGCCAGCAGCCCCGGGACAGGGGATGAAAAACTGTTTTTT
CASSPGTGDEKLFF
>TRBD2|.|TRBJ2-5|TRBV4-2
TGTGCCAGCAGCCAAGATTCCGGGAGGGCGTCGGAAGAGACCCAGTACTTC
CASSQDSGRASEETQYF
>.|.|TRBJ1-2|TRBV18
TGTGCCAGCTCACCACCGGGGAGCGTCAACTATGGCTACACCTTC
CASSPPGSVNYGYTF
>.|.|TRBJ2-5|TRBV6-5
TGTGCCAGCAGTCCGCAAGAGACCCAGTACTTC
CASSPQETQYF
>.|.|TRBJ2-2|TRBV5-1
TGCGCCAGCATAAAGCTACCGAACACCGGGGAGCTGTTTTTT
CASIKLPNTGELFF
>.|few|TRBJ1-2|TRBV7-2
TGTGCCAGCAGCTTAGGGCAGGCGAACTATGGCTACACCTTC
CASSLGQANYGYTF
>TRBD1|few|TRBJ2-7|TRBV11-2
TGTGCCAGCAGCTCGCCGGGACAGGGACCCGAGCAGTACTTC
CASSSPGQGPEQYF
>.|few|TRBJ2-4|TRBV5-1
TGCGCCAGCAGTCCAATTGAGTATGGCATTCAGTACTTC
CASSPIEYGIQYF
>.|.|TRBJ2-3|TRBV4-3
TGCGCCAGCAGCCTTTCAAGCACAGATACGCAGTATTTT
CASSLSSTDTQYF
>TRBD2|few|TRBJ2-3|TRBV30
TGTGCCTGGAGTACTAGCGGGAGCGCAGATACGCAGTATTTT
CAWSTSGSADTQYF
>.|.|TRBJ1-1|TRBV18
TGTGCCAGCTCATCAGACGGAGCCGAAGCTTTCTTT
CASSSDGAEAFF
>TRBD2|few|TRBJ2-5|TRBV5-1
TGCGCCAGCAGCTTGGGACTAGCGGGAACAGAGACCCAGTACTTC
CASSLGLAGTETQYF
>.|few|TRBJ2-3|TRBV30
TGTGCCTTCCGAGTGCGGGGTGCAGATACGCAGTATTTT
CAFRVRGADTQYF
>.|.|TRBJ2-1|TRBV5-4
TGTGCCAGCAGCCCGGACTTAGCCTACAATGAGCAGTTCTTC
CASSPDLAYNEQFF
>.|.|TRBJ2-2|TRBV14
TGTGCCAGCAGCCAAGGGCTTCTCTTCCCCGGGGAGCTGTTTTTT
CASSQGLLFPGELFF
>.|.|TRBJ2-2|TRBV4-3
TGCGCCAGCAGCCAAGTATCTGGGGAGCTGTTTTTT
CASSQVSGELFF
>TRBD2|few|TRBJ2-5|TRBV5-1
TGCGCCAGCAGCTGGCTACTAGCGGGGTCCCAAGAGACCCAGTACTTC
CASSWLLAGSQETQYF
>TRBD2|.|TRBJ2-7|TRBV7-2
TGTGCCAGCAGCTTATCCACCGGGACTAGCGGGAGCCCCAACTTC
CASSLSTGTSGSPNF
>.|few|TRBJ2-3|TRBV7-9
TGTGCCAGCAGCTTAGCGACAGGAGATACGCAGTATTTT
CASSLATGDTQYF
>TRBD2|.|TRBJ2-7|TRBV5-4
TGTGCCAGCAGCCAACCATCGGGGGGGGAGCAGTACTTC
CASSQPSGGEQYF
>.|few|TRBJ1-5|TRBV18
TGTGCCAGCTCAACCACGGAGGGTAGCAATCAGCCCCAGCATTTT
CASSTTEGSNQPQHF
>.|.|TRBJ2-1|TRBV28
TGTGCCAGCGATAGTGGACAGAAGAATGAGCAGTTCTTC
CASDSGQKNEQFF
>TRBD1|.|TRBJ2-3|TRBV28
TGTGCCAGCAGTACGGGACAGCTAACAGATACGCAGTATTTT
CASSTGQLTDTQYF
>.|few|TRBJ2-7|TRBV28
TGTGCCAGCAGTTTAATTCGTTACGAGCAGTACTTC
CASSLIRYEQYF
>.|.|TRBJ1-1|TRBV18
TGTGCCAGCTCACAGGGACAGAACACTGAAGCTTTCTTT
CASSQGQNTEAFF
>TRBD1|few|TRBJ1-4|TRBV4-2
TGTGCCAGCAGCCCCCAAGGACAGGGCCTCGAGGAAAAACTGTTTTTT
CASSPQGQGLEEKLFF
>.|.|TRBJ1-1|TRBV15
TGTGCCACCAGCAGAGTAGCCGGGTCCACTGAAGCTTTCTTT
CATSRVAGSTEAFF
>.|few|TRBJ2-3|TRBV14
TGTGCCAGCAGCTATCAGGGATCAGATACGCAGTATTTT
CASSYQGSDTQYF
>TRBD2|.|TRBJ2-3|TRBV4-1
TGCGCCAGCAGCCACGTTTTATCGTTTGTGACTAGCGGATATACGCAGTATTTT
CASSHVLSFVTSGYTQYF
>.|few|TRBJ1-2|TRBV9
TGTGCCAGCACCATAGGGGTCCCTACTCGGGGCTACACCTTC
CASTIGVPTRGYTF
>TRBD2|.|TRBJ2-4|TRBV7-2
TGTGCCAGCAGCTTAGGGGGACTAGCGGTAGCCAAAAACATTCAGTACTTC
CASSLGGLAVAKNIQYF
>.|few|TRBJ1-1|TRBV7-2
TGTGCCAGCAGCGCTCGACACTGGAACACTGAAGCTTTCTTT
CASSARHWNTEAFF
>TRBD2|.|TRBJ2-1|TRBV9
TGTGCCAGCAGCGTAGAGGCGGGAGGGGGCAATGAGCAGTTCTTC
CASSVEAGGGNEQFF